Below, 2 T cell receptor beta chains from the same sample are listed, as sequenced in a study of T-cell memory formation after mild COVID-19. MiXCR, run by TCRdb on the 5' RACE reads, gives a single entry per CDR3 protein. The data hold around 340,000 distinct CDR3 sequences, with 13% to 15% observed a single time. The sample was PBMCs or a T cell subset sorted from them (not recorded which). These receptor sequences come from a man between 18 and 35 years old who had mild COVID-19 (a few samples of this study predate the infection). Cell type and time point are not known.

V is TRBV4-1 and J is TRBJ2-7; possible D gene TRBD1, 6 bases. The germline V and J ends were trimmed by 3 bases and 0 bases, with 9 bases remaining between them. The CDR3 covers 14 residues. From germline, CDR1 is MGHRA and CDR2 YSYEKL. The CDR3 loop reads CASSHRTVSYEQYF. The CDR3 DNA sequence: TGCGCCAGCAGCCATAGGACAGTCTCCTACGAGCAGTACTTC.

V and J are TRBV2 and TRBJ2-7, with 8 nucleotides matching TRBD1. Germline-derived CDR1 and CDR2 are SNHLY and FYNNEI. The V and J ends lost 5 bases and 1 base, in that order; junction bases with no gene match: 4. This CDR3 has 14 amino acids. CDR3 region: CASSTDRGSYEQYF. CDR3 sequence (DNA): TGTGCCAGCAGTACCGACAGGGGATCCTACGAGCAGTACTTC.